The entry below describes one T cell receptor beta chain. The germline CDR1 and CDR2 sequences are SNHLY and FYNNEI. This CDR3 is 15 amino acids long. Trimming took 6 bases from V and 1 from J; bases not matched to a gene: 8. This sample stems from a study of blood T cell repertoires in COVID-19. Study-wide background: Samples representing acute and convalescent COVID-19 were sourced from the United States, Italy and Spain. PBMCs, B-cell-depleted T cells, or T cells provided the cDNA or gDNA that made up the material.

Original data processing: Amplification of reference gene primers provided the estimated nucleated cell counts. Libraries were prepared by immunoSEQ multiplex PCR; TCRdb keeps only in-frame clonotypes and omits some of them. V, J and clone size are those of that table, while D and trimming were read from the DNA. Of 110,000 or so clones detected, about four fifths appear once; the ten largest clones hold approximately 15%. The sequenced material came from peripheral blood. The chain links TRBV2 to TRBJ2-7, with TRBD1 identical over 8 bases. The origin of this receptor is a woman of 80 years or more with acute or convalescent COVID-19. The CDR3 nucleotides are TGTGCCAGCAGAGGGACAGGTGAGATTTCCTACGAGCAGTACTTC. Translating gives CASRGTGEISYEQYF.